This T cell receptor beta chain comes out of a study of blood T cell repertoires in COVID-19. About the study: Sources were T cells, B-cell-depleted T cells, or PBMCs; the material itself was cDNA or gDNA.

TCRdb keeps only in-frame clones here, not all; method: immunoSEQ multiplex PCR. Here the sample spans about 80,000 clones, over 75% being singletons. This clone was recorded a few times. The TCR originated in a man at least 80 years old with acute or convalescent COVID-19. Sequenced material: peripheral blood.

The CDR3 reads CASSPRDRGSINYGYTF. In DNA form, the CDR3 reads TGTGCCAGCAGCCCTCGGGACAGGGGGAGTATTAACTATGGCTACACCTTC. The rearrangement uses TRBV3-1 (or the pseudogene TRBV3-2) and TRBJ1-2; TRBD1 aligns across 11 bases. The length of the CDR3 is 17 residues. The germline gives CDR1 LGHDT, CDR2 YNNKEL (reference sequence). V trimming: 4 bases; J trimming: 1 base; junction bases outside the gene matches: 8.